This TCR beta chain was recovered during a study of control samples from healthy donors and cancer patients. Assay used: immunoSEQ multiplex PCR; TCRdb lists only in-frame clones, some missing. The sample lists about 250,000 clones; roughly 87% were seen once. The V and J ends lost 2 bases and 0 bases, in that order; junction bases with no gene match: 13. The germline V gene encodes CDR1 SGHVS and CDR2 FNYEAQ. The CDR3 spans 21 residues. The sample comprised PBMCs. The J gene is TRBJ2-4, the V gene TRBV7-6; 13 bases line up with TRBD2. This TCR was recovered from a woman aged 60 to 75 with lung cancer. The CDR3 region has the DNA TGTGCCAGCAGCTTACGGACCACTAGCGGGAGGGCCCCTTCAGCCAAAAACATTCAGTACTTC. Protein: CASSLRTTSGRAPSAKNIQYF.